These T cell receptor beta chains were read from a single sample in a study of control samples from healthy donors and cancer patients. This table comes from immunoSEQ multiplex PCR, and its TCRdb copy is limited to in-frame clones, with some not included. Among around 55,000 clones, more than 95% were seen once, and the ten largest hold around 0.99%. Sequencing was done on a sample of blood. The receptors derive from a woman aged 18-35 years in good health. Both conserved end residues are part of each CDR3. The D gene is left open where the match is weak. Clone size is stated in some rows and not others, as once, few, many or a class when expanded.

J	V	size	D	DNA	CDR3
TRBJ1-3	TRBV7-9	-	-	TGTGCCAGCAGCTTAAGGGGATTGGTGTCTGGAAACACCATATATTTT	CASSLRGLVSGNTIYF
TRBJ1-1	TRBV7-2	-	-	TGTGCCAGCAGCTTATGGGGCCAGCCGGCCACTGAAGCTTTCTTT	CASSLWGQPATEAFF
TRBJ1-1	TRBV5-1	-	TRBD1	TGCGCCAGCAGCCCGCCCGGGACAGGGACGGTTGAAGCTTTCTTT	CASSPPGTGTVEAFF
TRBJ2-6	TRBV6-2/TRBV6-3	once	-	TGTGCCAGCAGTTACCCTCCGGGACGGAGGACCTCTGGGGCCAACGTCCTGACTTTC	CASSYPPGRRTSGANVLTF
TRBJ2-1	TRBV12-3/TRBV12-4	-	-	TGTGCCAGCAGTTTAGATCACAATGAGCAGTTCTTC	CASSLDHNEQFF
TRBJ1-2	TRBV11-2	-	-	TGTGCCAGCAGCTTAGACGTCTATGGCTACACCTTC	CASSLDVYGYTF
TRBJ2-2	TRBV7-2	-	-	TGTGCCAGCAGCTTGACATCAGGGATGGTTAGCACCGGGGAGCTGTTTTTT	CASSLTSGMVSTGELFF
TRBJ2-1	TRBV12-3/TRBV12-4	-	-	TGTGCCAGCAGTTCATCTCTTAGGGGTGAGCAGTTCTTC	CASSSSLRGEQFF
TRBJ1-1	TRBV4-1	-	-	TGCGCCAGCAGCCAAGACCCCAAACAGTCTATCAACACTGAAGCTTTCTTT	CASSQDPKQSINTEAFF
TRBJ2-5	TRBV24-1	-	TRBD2	TGTGCCACCAGTCTGCCAGCGGGGGGCGTATCCACTCAAGAGACCCAGTACTTC	CATSLPAGGVSTQETQYF
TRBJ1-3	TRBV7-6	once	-	TGTGCCAGCAGCTTAGCCCCGGGGGCCTCTGGAAACACCATATATTTT	CASSLAPGASGNTIYF
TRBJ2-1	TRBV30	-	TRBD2	TGTGCCTGGAGTAATCGGCTCGTAGGGTTAGGGCGGGGGGGCCTTACCTATGAGCAGTTCTTC	CAWSNRLVGLGRGGLTYEQFF
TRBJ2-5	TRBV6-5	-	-	TGTGCCAGCAGCCCCACCCGGGGGTGGGAGACCCAGTACTTC	CASSPTRGWETQYF